A single sample gave rise to the 2 T cell receptor beta chains below, sequenced in a study of early T cells in non-severe SARS-CoV-2 infection. Each CDR3 protein is one row after TCRdb ran MiXCR on the 5' RACE reads. The sample lists about 35,000 distinct CDR3 sequences; about 5% were seen once. Input material: whole blood. These receptors all stem from an adult who was a healthcare worker with PCR-confirmed SARS-CoV-2 infection or an uninfected control (not recorded which).

In this sample, this clonotype turned up many times. The V gene is TRBV12-3 or TRBV12-4, the J gene TRBJ1-4; 9 bases align to TRBD1. Trimming took 6 bases from V and 8 from J; bases not matched to a gene: 7. CDR3 length equals 14 residues. CDR3 sequence: CASRSRDRAEKLFF. The CDR3 DNA sequence: TGTGCCAGCAGGAGCCGGGACAGGGCGGAAAAACTGTTTTTT.

This clonotype was picked up many times. The chain's CDR3 is CASSQDRGFSGELFF. Here the CDR3 DNA reads TGCGCCAGCAGCCAAGATCGCGGTTTCTCCGGGGAGCTGTTTTTT. The genes are TRBV4-3 and TRBJ2-2; D is ambiguous. Trimming left V 0 bases short and J 6 bases short, with 11 bases between. This CDR3 has 15 residues. CDR1 and CDR2 from the germline V gene are LGHNA and YSLEER.